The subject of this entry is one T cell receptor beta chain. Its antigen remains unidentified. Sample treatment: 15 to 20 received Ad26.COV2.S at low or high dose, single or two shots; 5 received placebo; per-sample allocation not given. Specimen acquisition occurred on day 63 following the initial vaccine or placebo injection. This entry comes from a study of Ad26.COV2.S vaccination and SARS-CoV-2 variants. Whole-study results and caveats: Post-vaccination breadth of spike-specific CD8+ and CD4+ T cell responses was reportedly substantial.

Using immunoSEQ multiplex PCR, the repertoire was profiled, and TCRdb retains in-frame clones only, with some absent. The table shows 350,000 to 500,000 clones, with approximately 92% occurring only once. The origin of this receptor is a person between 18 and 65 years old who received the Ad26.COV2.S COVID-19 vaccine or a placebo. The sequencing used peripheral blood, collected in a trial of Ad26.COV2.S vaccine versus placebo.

CDR3 amino acids: CASSGTVAANYGYTF. CDR3 DNA sequence: TGTGCCAGTAGTGGGACAGTTGCCGCTAACTATGGCTACACCTTC. J is TRBJ1-2 and V is TRBV19; TRBD1 agrees at 7 bases. CDR1 is LNHDA, CDR2 SQIVND, per germline (reference sequence). Unmatched junction bases numbered 6, after V lost 5 bases and J lost 0 bases. CDR3 length: 15 amino acids.